The sequence of this TCR beta chain was determined in a study of long-term antiretroviral therapy in people with HIV. Post-ART PBMC samples numbered at least two per donor, and pre-ART ones at least one. The immunoSEQ assay was v3.0, run at survey level. TCRdb's copy holds only in-frame clones and misses some; the assay was immunoSEQ multiplex PCR. Of just under 35,000 clones listed, about 85% are singletons. This CDR3 comprises 17 residues. CDR1 and CDR2 from the germline V gene are SGHKS and YYEKEE (reference sequence). Trimming removed 4 bases at V and 2 bases at J, with 20 bases between. The sequence was collected from a woman aged 25-40 years with HIV. Material: unsorted PBMCs, obtained 2.8 years before starting antiretroviral therapy. The chain recombines TRBV5-5 with TRBJ2-3, with no clear D. CDR3 residues: CASSLFSRFADTDTQYF. DNA for the CDR3: TGTGCCAGCAGCCTCTTCAGTAGGTTTGCGGACACAGATACGCAGTATTTT.